Presented here are 9 T cell receptor beta chains from one specimen sequenced in a study of blood T cell repertoires in COVID-19. Using immunoSEQ multiplex PCR, the repertoire was profiled, and TCRdb retains in-frame clones only, with some absent. The sample holds under 500,000 clones; roughly 89% are singletons and the top ten take 4.3%. The sample was peripheral blood. Receptors originate from a woman aged 25 to 45 with acute or convalescent COVID-19.

The CDR3 protein is CASSEVRVREPQHF. The CDR3 nucleotides read TGTGCCAGCAGTGAAGTAAGGGTGCGGGAGCCCCAGCATTTT. The V gene is TRBV2, the J gene TRBJ1-5; no firm D call. This CDR3 spans 14 amino acids. Germline V gene lookup returns CDR1 SNHLY and CDR2 FYNNEI. V dropped 1 base and J dropped 8 bases, with 12 bases sitting between them.

CDR3 region: CAWRGRERGNEQFF. The CDR3 nucleotides are TGTGCCTGGAGGGGGAGGGAGAGGGGCAATGAGCAGTTCTTC. This chain links TRBV30 with TRBJ2-1; TRBD2 aligns across 7 bases. The CDR3 extends over 14 amino acids. Trimming cost V 3 bases and J 6 bases; bases outside gene matches: 8. Looked up from germline, CDR1 is GTSNPN and CDR2 is SVGIG (reference sequence).

J is TRBJ2-5 and V is TRBV5-6; 11 nucleotides agree with TRBD2. With V trimmed by 1 base and J by 3 bases, 8 bases remained unmatched. Germline CDR1 is SGHDT and CDR2 is YYEEEE. The CDR3 covers 17 residues. The CDR3 DNA reads TGTGCCAGCAGCTTGAGACTTACTAGCGGGGGAAAAGAGACCCAGTACTTC. Amino acid sequence: CASSLRLTSGGKETQYF. The variable domain in full, with the rest retrieved from reference TRBV5-6 and TRBJ2-5, is DAGVTQSPTHLIKTRGQQVTLRCSPKSGHDTVSWYQQALGQGPQFIFQYYEEEERQRGNFPDRFSGHQFPNYSSELNVNALLLGDSALYLCASSLRLTSGGKETQYFGPGTRLLVL.

V and J are TRBV7-9 and TRBJ2-7; 10 bases match TRBD2. J lost 3 bases, V lost 5 bases, and 7 bases had no gene match. The length of the CDR3 is 15 residues. Germline V lookup: CDR1 SEHNR, CDR2 FQNEAQ (reference sequence). The CDR3 DNA is TGTGCCAGCAGCCCGCTGGGACTAGCGAACTACGAGCAGTACTTC. Its translation is CASSPLGLANYEQYF.

This clone was seen a few times. V is TRBV9 and J is TRBJ1-1, with unresolved D. The CDR3 totals 14 residues. V was clipped by 0 bases and J by 0 bases, with 6 bases between them. Looked up from germline, CDR1 is SGDLS and CDR2 is YYNGEE. The CDR3 spells CASSVAPMNTEAFF. DNA of the CDR3: TGTGCCAGCAGCGTAGCCCCCATGAACACTGAAGCTTTCTTT.

The chain couples TRBV5-6 to TRBJ2-3; 12 bases map to TRBD1. The CDR3 is 19 amino acids. Per the germline V gene, CDR1 is SGHDT and CDR2 is YYEEEE. V lost 3 bases to trimming and J lost 1 base; unmatched junction nucleotides: 12. The CDR3: CASSSRGTGGSFGTDTQYF. The CDR3 nucleotides are TGTGCCAGCAGCTCCCGTGGGACAGGGGGCTCGTTCGGCACAGATACGCAGTATTTT.

This clone was recorded a few times. The rearrangement uses TRBV7-9 and TRBJ2-7; 7 bases line up with TRBD1. J lost 9 bases, V lost 4 bases, and 9 bases had no gene match. The CDR3 loop spans 13 amino acids. CDR1 SEHNR and CDR2 FQNEAQ come from the germline V gene (reference sequence). The CDR3 sequence: CASSSGQRPRQYF. Written as DNA, the CDR3 is TGTGCCAGCAGCTCGGGACAGCGGCCCCGGCAGTACTTC.

V is TRBV30 and J is TRBJ1-6; D not resolved. The CDR3 contains 13 residues. V gave up 5 bases and J gave up 10 bases, with 15 bases separating them. CDR1 and CDR2 from the germline V gene are GTSNPN and SVGIG (reference sequence). The CDR3: CAWGMIANSPLHF. For the CDR3, the DNA is TGTGCCTGGGGGATGATAGCAAACTCACCCCTCCACTTT.

The gene calls are TRBV2 and TRBJ1-5; D unresolved. Germline CDR1 reads SNHLY; CDR2 reads FYNNEI. V dropped 2 bases and J dropped 4 bases, with 6 bases sitting between them. The length of the CDR3 is 13 residues. The CDR3, as DNA: TGTGCCAGCAGTGAAATCCGGAATCAGCCCCAGCATTTT. Protein sequence: CASSEIRNQPQHF.